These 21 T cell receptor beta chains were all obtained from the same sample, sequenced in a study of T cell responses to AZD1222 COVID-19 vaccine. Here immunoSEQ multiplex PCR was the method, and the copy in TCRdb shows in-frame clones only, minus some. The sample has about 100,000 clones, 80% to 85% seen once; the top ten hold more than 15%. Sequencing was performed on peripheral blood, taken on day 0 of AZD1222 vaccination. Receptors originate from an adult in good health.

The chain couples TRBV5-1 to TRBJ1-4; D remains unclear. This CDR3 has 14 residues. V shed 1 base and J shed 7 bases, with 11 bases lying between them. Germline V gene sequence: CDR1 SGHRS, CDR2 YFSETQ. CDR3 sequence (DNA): TGCGCCAGCAGCTTGATCGGTGACGGTGAAAAACTGTTTTTT. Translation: CASSLIGDGEKLFF.

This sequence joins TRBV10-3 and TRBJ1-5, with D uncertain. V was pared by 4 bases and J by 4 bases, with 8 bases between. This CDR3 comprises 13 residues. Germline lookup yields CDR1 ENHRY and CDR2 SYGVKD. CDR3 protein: CAISGTLNQPQHF. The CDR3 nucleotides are TGTGCCATCAGTGGGACTCTAAATCAGCCCCAGCATTTT.

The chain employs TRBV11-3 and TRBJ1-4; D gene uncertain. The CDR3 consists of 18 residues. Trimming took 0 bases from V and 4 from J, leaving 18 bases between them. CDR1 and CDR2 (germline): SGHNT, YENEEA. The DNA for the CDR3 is TGTGCCAGCAGCTTAGATGGAACAGCCTTTCCTCATAATGAAAAACTGTTTTTT. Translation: CASSLDGTAFPHNEKLFF.

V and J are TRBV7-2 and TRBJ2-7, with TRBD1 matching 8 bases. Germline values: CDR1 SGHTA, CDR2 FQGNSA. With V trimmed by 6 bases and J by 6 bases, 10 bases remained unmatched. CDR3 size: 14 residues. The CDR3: CASRPGTGRAEQYF. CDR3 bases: TGTGCCAGCAGGCCCGGGACAGGACGTGCCGAGCAGTACTTC.

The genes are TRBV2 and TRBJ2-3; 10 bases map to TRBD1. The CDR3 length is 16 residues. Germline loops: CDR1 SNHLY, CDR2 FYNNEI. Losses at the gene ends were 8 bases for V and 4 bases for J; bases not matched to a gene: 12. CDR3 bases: TGTGCCAGCTCAGTCGGTGGGGGACAGGGGTCAGATACGCAGTATTTT. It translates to CASSVGGGQGSDTQYF.

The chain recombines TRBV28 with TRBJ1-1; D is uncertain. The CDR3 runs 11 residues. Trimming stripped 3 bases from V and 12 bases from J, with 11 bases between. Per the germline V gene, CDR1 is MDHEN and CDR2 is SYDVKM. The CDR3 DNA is TGTGCCAGCAGTTTTGGGATTGTATCTTTCTTT. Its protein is CASSFGIVSFF.

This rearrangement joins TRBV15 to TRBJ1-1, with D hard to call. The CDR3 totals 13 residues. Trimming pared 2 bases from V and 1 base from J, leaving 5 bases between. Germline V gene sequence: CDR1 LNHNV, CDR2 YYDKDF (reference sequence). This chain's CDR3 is CATSRQENTEAFF. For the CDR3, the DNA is TGTGCCACCAGCAGACAGGAGAACACTGAAGCTTTCTTT.

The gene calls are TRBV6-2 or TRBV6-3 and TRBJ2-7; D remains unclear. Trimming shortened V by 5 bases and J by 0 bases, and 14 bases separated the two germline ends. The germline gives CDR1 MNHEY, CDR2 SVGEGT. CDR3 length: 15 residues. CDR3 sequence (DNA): TGTGCCAGCAGTGATGGACCCTTCAGCTCCTACGAGCAGTACTTC. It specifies CASSDGPFSSYEQYF.

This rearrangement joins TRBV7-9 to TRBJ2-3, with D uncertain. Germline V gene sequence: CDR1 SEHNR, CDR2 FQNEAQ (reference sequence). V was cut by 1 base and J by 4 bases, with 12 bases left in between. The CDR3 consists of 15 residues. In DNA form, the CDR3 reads TGTGCCAGCAGCTTAGGGCCTAGTGGGGCAGATACGCAGTATTTT. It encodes CASSLGPSGADTQYF.

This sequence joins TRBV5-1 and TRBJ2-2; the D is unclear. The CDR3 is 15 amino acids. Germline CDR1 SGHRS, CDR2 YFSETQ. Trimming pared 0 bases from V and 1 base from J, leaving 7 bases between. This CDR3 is CASSLGGRNTGELFF. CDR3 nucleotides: TGCGCCAGCAGCTTGGGGGGTCGGAACACCGGGGAGCTGTTTTTT.

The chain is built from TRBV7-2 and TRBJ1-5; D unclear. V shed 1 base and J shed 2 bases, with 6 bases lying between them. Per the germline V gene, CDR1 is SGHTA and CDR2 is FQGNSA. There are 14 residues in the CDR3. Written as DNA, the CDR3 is TGTGCCAGCAGCTTAGGCCCCCGCAATCAGCCCCAGCATTTT. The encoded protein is CASSLGPRNQPQHF.

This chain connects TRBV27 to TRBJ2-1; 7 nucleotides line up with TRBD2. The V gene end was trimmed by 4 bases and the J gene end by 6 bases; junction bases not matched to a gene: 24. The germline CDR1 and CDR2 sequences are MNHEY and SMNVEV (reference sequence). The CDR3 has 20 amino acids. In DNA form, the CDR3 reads TGTGCCAGCAGTTCCCTCCAAGCGGGATTTACATCTTTAGCGGGCAATGAGCAGTTCTTC. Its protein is CASSSLQAGFTSLAGNEQFF.

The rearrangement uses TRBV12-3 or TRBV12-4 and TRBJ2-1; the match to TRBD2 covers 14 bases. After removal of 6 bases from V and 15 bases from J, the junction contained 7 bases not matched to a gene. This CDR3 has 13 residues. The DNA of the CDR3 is TGTGCCAGCAGCTTGACTAGCGGGGGGGCCTTGTTCTTC. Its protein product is CASSLTSGGALFF.

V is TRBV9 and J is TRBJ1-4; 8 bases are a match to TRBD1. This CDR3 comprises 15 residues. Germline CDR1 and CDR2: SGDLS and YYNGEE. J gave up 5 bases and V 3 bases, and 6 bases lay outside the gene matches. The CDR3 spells CASSATQGENEKLFF. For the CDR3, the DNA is TGTGCCAGCAGCGCGACACAGGGGGAAAATGAAAAACTGTTTTTT.

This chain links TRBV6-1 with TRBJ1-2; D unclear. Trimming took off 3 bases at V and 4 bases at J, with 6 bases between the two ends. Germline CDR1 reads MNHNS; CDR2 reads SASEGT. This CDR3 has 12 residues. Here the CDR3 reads CASSELGYGYTF. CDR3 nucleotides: TGTGCCAGCAGTGAGTTGGGCTATGGCTACACCTTC.

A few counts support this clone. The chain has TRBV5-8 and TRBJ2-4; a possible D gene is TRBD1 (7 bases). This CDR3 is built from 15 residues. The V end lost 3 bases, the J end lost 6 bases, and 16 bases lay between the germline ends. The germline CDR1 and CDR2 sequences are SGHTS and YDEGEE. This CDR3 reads CASSSQGRTGNIQYF. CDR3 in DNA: TGTGCCAGCAGCTCACAGGGGAGGACCGGAAACATTCAGTACTTC.

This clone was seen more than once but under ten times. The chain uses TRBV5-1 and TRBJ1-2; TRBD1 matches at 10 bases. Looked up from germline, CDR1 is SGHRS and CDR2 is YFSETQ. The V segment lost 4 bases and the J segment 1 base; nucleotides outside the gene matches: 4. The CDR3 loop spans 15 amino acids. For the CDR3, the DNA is TGCGCCAGCAGCCGGGACAGGGGAAGTAACTATGGCTACACCTTC. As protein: CASSRDRGSNYGYTF.

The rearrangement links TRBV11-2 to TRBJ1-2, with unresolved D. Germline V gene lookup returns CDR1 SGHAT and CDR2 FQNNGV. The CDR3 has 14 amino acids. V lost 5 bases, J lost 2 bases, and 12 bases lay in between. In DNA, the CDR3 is TGTGCCAGCAGCACCCGGTCGGAGAACTATGGCTACACCTTC. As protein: CASSTRSENYGYTF.

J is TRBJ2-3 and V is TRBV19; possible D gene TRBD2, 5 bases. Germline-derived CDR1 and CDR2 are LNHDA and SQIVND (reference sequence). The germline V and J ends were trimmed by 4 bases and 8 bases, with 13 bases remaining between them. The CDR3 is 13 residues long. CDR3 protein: CASSSQDFPTQYF. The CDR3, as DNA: TGTGCCAGTAGTAGTCAGGACTTCCCTACGCAGTATTTT.

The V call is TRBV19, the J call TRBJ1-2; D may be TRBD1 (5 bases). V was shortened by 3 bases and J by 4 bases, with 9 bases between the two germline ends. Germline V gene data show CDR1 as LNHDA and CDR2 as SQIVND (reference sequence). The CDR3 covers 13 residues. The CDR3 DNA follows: TGTGCCAGTAGTATTCAGGGACCCTATGGCTACACCTTC. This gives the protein CASSIQGPYGYTF.

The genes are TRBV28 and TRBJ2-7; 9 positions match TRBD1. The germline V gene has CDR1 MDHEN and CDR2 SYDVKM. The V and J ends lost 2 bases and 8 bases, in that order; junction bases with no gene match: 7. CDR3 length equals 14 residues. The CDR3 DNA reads TGTGCCAGCAGTTTAGCGGGACAGGGTGGTCAGCAGTACTTC. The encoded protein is CASSLAGQGGQQYF.